This T cell receptor (beta chain) was found in a study of T cell repertoires in aging, cancer and after chemotherapy. Amplification of TCR beta used genomic DNA extracted from peripheral blood. Remarks on this clonotype: Antigen specificity is unknown.

V lost 0 bases to trimming and J lost 5 bases, with 10 bases between them. CDR1 and CDR2 from the germline V gene are GTSNPN and SVGIG (reference sequence). The length of the CDR3 is 14 residues. TRB rearrangements spanning V, D and J were amplified using mixed TRB-A/B primers. A single record per CDR3 protein comes from TCRdb applying MiXCR to the multiplex PCR reads. The table records approximately 4,300 distinct CDR3 sequences, approximately 37% of them present only once. Findings and caveats of the study: Healthy donors lost TCR diversity with age mainly through richness, cancer patients through richness and evenness.

The TCR sequence derives from a human donor with a solid tumor. The chain carries TRBV30 and TRBJ2-2; D not resolved. The sample comprised blood. The CDR3 region is CAWSVSIGTGELFF. The CDR3 DNA sequence: TGTGCCTGGAGTGTGTCGATAGGGACCGGGGAGCTGTTTTTT.